This T cell receptor beta chain is drawn from a study of cytomegalovirus exposure and HLA in healthy donors. Study summary: T cells numbering about 180 million yielded roughly 120 million unique TCR beta sequences in an earlier analysis.

The CDR3 has 13 amino acids. After removal of 7 bases from V and 3 bases from J, the junction contained 4 bases not matched to a gene. Germline V lookup: CDR1 MDHEN, CDR2 SYDVKM. Use of 60 Vbeta and 13 Jbeta primers characterized the PCR. Profiling relied on immunoSEQ multiplex PCR, and the TCRdb table lists in-frame clones only, not all of them. In the table there are about 190,000 clones, 74% of which are singletons. Sequenced sample: PBMCs. This rearrangement joins TRBV28 to TRBJ2-7; 9 nucleotides agree with TRBD1. The receptor's source is a woman aged 30 to 39 in good health and CMV-seropositive. CDR3 residues: CASTRQGVYEQYF. For the CDR3, the DNA is TGTGCCAGCACCCGACAGGGGGTCTACGAGCAGTACTTC. Using reference TRBV28 and TRBJ2-7 for the parts outside the CDR3, the full variable domain is DVKVTQSSRYLVKRTGEKVFLECVQDMDHENMFWYRQDPGLGLRLIYFSYDVKMKEKGDIPEGYSVSREKKERFSLILESASTNQTSMYLCASTRQGVYEQYFGPGTRLTVT.